This T cell receptor (beta chain) is drawn from a study of early T cells in non-severe SARS-CoV-2 infection (dated by TCRdb to the early 2020s). Some background on the complete study: TCR sequencing used bulk RNA from unsorted whole blood, so alpha and beta chains could not be paired. Points the paper makes about the study in general: VDJdb matching was skewed toward anti-spike CD8 responses and likely underestimated virus-specific expansions by missing private and CD4 specificities.

On this clonotype: What antigen it recognizes has not been identified. No much larger clone exists at a distance of one base, and base qualities are not known.

The CDR3 runs 15 amino acids, cysteine and phenylalanine included. Just CDR3 DNA is preserved here, 45 bases in frame from base 1. In the germline V gene, CDR1 corresponds to SGDLS and CDR2 to YYNGEE. Relative to germline, V is 0 bases shorter and J is 1 base shorter, with 10 bases between their ends. Library generation was performed with 5' RACE. The listed sequencing device is NextSeq 500. The TCR library protocol attached unique molecular identifiers to individual cDNA molecules to correct for sequencing error and PCR bias. Both TCR alpha and beta chains were sequenced, and tight co-correlation was observed between alpha and beta sequence abundances in each sample. The paper's processing steps were these. V gene, J gene and CDR3 annotation of TCR sequences was performed with Decombinator V4. TCRs were defined as expanded if a significant change between any two time points was detected under a Poisson model with p below 0.0001. Abundances of TCRs were expressed as counts per million after normalisation to the total number of TCRs sequenced in each sample. TRAV1-2 paired with TRAJ12, TRAJ20 or TRAJ33 defined MAIT TCRs, while TRAV10 paired with TRAJ18 defined iNKT TCRs. A search of VDJdb, accessed on 1 November 2021, was run for TCRs annotated to CMV, EBV and SARS-CoV-2, with TCRs annotated for multiple antigens excluded. Using fastp at Q25 and MiXCR, TCRdb reprocessed the public reads and kept productive beta chains. Records with the same CDR3 protein are collapsed into one entry carrying the most frequent genes and DNA. The V and J calls and clone size are TCRdb's, not the authors'. The sample contains 20,000 to 25,000 distinct CDR3 sequences, approximately 5% of them found a single time. The ten most abundant clones make up 3.5% to 4.5% of the sample.

A case-control design nested within a healthcare worker cohort in London, UK, was used, with weekly nasopharyngeal swab PCR tests and blood sampling performed. Healthcare workers were recruited during the week of the UK lockdown, between 23 and 31 March 2020, and followed weekly for up to about 16 weeks. The chain couples TRBV9 to TRBJ1-2; the D gene identity is not certain. This TCR was sampled from an adult who was a healthcare worker with PCR-confirmed SARS-CoV-2 infection or an uninfected control (not recorded which). The sample taken for sequencing was whole blood. The sequenced DNA is TGTGCCAGCAGCGTAGTCCCGGACGGTAACTATGGCTACACCTTC. Its product reads: CASSVVPDGNYGYTF.